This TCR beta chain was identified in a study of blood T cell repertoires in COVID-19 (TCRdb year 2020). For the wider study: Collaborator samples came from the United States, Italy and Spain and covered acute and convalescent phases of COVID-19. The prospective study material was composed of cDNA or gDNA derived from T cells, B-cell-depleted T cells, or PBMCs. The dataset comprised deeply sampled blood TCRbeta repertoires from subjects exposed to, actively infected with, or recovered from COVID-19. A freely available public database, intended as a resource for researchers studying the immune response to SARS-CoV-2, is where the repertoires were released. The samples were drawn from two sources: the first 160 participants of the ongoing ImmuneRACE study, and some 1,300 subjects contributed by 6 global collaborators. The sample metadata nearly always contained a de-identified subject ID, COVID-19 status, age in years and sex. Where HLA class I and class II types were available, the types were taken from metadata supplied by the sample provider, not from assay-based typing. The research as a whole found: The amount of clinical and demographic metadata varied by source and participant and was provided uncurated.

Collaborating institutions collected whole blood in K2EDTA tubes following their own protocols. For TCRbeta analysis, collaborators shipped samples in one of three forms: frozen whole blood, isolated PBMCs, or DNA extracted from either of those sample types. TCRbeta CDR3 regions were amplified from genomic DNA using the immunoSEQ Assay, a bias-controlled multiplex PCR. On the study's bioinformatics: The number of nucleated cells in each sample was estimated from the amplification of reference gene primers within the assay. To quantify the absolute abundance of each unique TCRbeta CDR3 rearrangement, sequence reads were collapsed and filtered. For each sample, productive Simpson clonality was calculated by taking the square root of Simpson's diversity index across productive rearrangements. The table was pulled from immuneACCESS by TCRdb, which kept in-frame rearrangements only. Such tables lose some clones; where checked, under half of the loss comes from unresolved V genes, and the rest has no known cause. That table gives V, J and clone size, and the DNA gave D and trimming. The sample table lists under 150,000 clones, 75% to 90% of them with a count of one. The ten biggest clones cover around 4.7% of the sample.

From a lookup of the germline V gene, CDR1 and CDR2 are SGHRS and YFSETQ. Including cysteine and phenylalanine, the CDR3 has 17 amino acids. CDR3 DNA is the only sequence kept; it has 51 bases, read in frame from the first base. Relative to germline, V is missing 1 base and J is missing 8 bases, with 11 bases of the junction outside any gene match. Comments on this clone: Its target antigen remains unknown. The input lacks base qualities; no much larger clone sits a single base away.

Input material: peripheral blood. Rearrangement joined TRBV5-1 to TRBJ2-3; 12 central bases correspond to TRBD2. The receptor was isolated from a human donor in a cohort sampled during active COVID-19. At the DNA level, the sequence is TGCGCCAGCAGCTTGTTGGGACTAGCGGGTGTAACGGGTACGCAGTATTTT. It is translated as CASSLLGLAGVTGTQYF.